This T cell receptor beta chain was recorded in a study of cytomegalovirus exposure and HLA in healthy donors. As for this clone: No antigen is known for it.

13 Jbeta primers and 60 Vbeta primers were used for the PCR. Method: immunoSEQ multiplex PCR; TCRdb's copy keeps in-frame clones and lacks some. The sample consists of 160,000 or so clones, around four fifths of them appearing once. Study conclusions and caveats: Later analysis identified several of the most significant clusters that appeared linked to common viral pathogens. In a later analysis, HLA-associated beta chains showed higher expansion and lower generation probabilities than comparable chains. An analysis done earlier found most TCR beta V segments productive about 87% or about 30% of the time.

The specimen sequenced was PBMCs. The sequence was collected from a young man in good health and CMV-seronegative.

The CDR3 sequence is CASSLVVAGGRIDTQYF. DNA for the CDR3: TGTGCCAGCAGCTTAGTGGTAGCGGGAGGCCGGATAGATACGCAGTATTTT. The J gene is TRBJ2-3, the V gene TRBV7-2; 10 bases align to TRBD2. The CDR3 has 17 amino acids. The V gene's germline CDR1 is SGHTA and CDR2 FQGNSA. V shed 1 base and J 5 bases; nucleotides not matched to a gene: 9.